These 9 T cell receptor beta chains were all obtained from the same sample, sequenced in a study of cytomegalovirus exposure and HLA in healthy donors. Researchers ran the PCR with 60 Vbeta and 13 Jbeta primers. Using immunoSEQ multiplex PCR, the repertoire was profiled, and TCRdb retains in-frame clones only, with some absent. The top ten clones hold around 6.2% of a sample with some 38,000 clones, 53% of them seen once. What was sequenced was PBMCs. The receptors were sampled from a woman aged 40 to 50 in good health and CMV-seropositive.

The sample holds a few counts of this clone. CDR3 region: CASSLGLAKDTQYF. The CDR3, as DNA: TGCGCCAGCAGCTTGGGACTAGCGAAAGATACGCAGTATTTT. This sequence joins TRBV5-1 and TRBJ2-3; 8 nucleotides agree with TRBD2. The V gene's germline CDR1 is SGHRS and CDR2 YFSETQ. V trimming: 0 bases; J trimming: 5 bases; junction bases outside the gene matches: 2. The CDR3 is made up of 14 amino acids. The full variable domain, in which reference TRBV5-1 and TRBJ2-3 provide the parts outside the CDR3, is KAGVTQTPRYLIKTRGQQVTLSCSPISGHRSVSWYQQTPGQGLQFLFEYFSETQRNKGNFPGRFSGRQFSNSRSEMNVSTLELGDSALYLCASSLGLAKDTQYFGPGTRLTVL.

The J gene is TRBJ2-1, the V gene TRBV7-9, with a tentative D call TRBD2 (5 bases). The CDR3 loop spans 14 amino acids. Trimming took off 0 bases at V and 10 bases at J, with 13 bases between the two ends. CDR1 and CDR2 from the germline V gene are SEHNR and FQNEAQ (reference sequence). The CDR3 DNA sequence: TGTGCCAGCAGCTTAGCTTCGGCGGGTAAAGAGCAGTTCTTC. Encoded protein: CASSLASAGKEQFF.

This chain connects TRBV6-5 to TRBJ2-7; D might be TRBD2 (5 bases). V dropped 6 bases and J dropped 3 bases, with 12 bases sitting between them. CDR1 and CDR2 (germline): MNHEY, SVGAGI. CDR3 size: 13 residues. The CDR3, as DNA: TGTGCCAGCAGCCAAGGGAGAGTCTACGAGCAGTACTTC. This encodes CASSQGRVYEQYF.

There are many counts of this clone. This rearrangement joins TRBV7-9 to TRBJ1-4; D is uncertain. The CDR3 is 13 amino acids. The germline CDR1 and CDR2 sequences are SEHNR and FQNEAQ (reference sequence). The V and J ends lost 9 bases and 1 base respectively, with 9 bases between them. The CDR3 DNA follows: TGTGCCAGTAAATCGGTAACTAATGAAAAACTGTTTTTT. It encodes CASKSVTNEKLFF.

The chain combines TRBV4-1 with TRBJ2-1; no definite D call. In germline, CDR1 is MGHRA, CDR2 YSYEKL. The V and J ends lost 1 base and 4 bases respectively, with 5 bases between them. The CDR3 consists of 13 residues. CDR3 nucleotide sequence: TGCGCCAGCAGCCAAGCCCAGTACAATGAGCAGTTCTTC. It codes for CASSQAQYNEQFF.

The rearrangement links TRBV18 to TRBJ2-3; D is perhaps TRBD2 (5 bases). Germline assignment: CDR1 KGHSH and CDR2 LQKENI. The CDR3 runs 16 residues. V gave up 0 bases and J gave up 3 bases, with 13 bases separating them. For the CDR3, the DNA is TGTGCCAGCTCACCACCCGACGCCCGAGGGACAGATACGCAGTATTTT. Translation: CASSPPDARGTDTQYF.

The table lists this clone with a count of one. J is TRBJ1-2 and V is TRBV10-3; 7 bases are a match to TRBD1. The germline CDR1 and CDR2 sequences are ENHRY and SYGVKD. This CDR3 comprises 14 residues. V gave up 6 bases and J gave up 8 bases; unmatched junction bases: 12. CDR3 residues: CAIRGETGRLGYTF. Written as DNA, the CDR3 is TGTGCCATCAGGGGGGAGACAGGGCGGCTAGGCTACACCTTC.

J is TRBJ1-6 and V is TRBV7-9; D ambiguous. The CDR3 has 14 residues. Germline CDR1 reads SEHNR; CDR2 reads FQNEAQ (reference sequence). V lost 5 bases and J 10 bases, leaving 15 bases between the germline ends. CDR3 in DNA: TGTGCCAGCAGCCAGGCGAACTCGGGGTCACCCCTCCACTTT. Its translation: CASSQANSGSPLHF.

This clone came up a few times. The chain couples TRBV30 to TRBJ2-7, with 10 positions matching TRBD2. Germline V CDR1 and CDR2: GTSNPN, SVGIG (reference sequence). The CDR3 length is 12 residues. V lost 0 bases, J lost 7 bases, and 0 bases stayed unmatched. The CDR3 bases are TGTGCCTGGAGTGTAGCGGGGGGGGAGCAGTACTTC. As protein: CAWSVAGGEQYF.